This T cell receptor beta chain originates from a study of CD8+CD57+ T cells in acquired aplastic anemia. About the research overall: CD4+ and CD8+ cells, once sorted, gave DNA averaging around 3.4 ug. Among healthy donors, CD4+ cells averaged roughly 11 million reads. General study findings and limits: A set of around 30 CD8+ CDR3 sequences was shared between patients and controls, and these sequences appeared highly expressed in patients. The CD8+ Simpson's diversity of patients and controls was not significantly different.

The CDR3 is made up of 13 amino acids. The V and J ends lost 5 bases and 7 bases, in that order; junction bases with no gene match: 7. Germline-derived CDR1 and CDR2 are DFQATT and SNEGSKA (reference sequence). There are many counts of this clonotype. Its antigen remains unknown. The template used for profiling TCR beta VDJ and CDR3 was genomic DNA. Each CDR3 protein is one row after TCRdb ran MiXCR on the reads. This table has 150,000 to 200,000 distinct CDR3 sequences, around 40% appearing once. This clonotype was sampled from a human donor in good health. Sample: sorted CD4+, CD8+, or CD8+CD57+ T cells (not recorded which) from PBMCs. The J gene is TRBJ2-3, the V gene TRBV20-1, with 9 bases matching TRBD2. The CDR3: CSAHIAGVNTQYF. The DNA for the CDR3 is TGCAGTGCTCATATAGCGGGAGTCAATACGCAGTATTTT.